The next 28 T cell receptor beta chains were all read from a single sample in a study of cytomegalovirus exposure and HLA in healthy donors. The PCR made use of 60 Vbeta and 13 Jbeta primers. The assay was immunoSEQ multiplex PCR, and TCRdb's table has in-frame clones only and misses some. The sample records roughly 110,000 clones, 74% being singletons. The specimen was PBMCs. The receptors derive from a human donor in good health.

The V and J genes are TRBV30 and TRBJ2-1; TRBD2 matches 13 bases. Trimming took 4 bases from V and 5 from J; bases not matched to a gene: 8. Germline V gives CDR1 GTSNPN, CDR2 SVGIG (reference sequence). The CDR3 covers 16 residues. The CDR3 reads CAWTYGGTSGNNEQFF. The CDR3 bases are TGTGCCTGGACCTACGGCGGGACTAGCGGGAACAATGAGCAGTTCTTC.

The V call is TRBV5-4, the J call TRBJ2-5, with 11 nucleotides matching TRBD2. CDR3 size: 16 residues. Germline CDR1 and CDR2: SGHNT and YYREEE (reference sequence). After removal of 2 bases from V and 5 bases from J, the junction contained 8 bases not matched to a gene. CDR3 sequence (DNA): TGTGCCAGCAGCTTTGGGGGACTAGCGGCCAGGGAGACCCAGTACTTC. The encoded protein is CASSFGGLAARETQYF.

The chain is built from TRBV6-1 and TRBJ2-7; D gene uncertain. V was clipped by 4 bases and J by 0 bases, with 13 bases between them. The CDR3 spans 15 residues. Germline lookup yields CDR1 MNHNS and CDR2 SASEGT. DNA of the CDR3: TGTGCCAGCAGTGCGGCGACACTTAACTCCTACGAGCAGTACTTC. The encoded protein is CASSAATLNSYEQYF.

This sequence joins TRBV5-4 and TRBJ2-7; TRBD2 might be the D (6 bases). V shed 4 bases and J shed 0 bases, with 11 bases lying between them. CDR1 and CDR2 from the germline V gene are SGHNT and YYREEE (reference sequence). CDR3 size: 14 residues. As DNA, the CDR3 is TGTGCCAGCAGCCCACTGGGGGGCTCCTACGAGCAGTACTTC. Amino acids: CASSPLGGSYEQYF.

The chain links TRBV6-4 to TRBJ2-1; TRBD2 matches 10 bases. Germline loops: CDR1 MRHNA, CDR2 SNTAGT. Trimming took 8 bases from V and 7 from J; bases not matched to a gene: 11. The CDR3 loop spans 15 amino acids. CDR3: CASGLRAGGPNEQFF. The CDR3, as DNA: TGTGCCAGCGGACTACGAGCGGGAGGGCCTAATGAGCAGTTCTTC.

The chain carries TRBV5-6 and TRBJ2-5; 7 positions match TRBD1. V shed 6 bases and J 4 bases; nucleotides not matched to a gene: 12. Per germline, CDR1 SGHDT and CDR2 YYEEEE. This CDR3 spans 15 amino acids. In nucleotides, the CDR3 is TGTGCCAGCACTCCTCGGACAGGTCTTGGAGAGACCCAGTACTTC. This encodes CASTPRTGLGETQYF. Looking up the rest from reference TRBV5-6 and TRBJ2-5 gives the full variable domain: DAGVTQSPTHLIKTRGQQVTLRCSPKSGHDTVSWYQQALGQGPQFIFQYYEEEERQRGNFPDRFSGHQFPNYSSELNVNALLLGDSALYLCASTPRTGLGETQYFGPGTRLLVL.

This clone appeared a few times. The chain uses TRBV30 and TRBJ2-5, with a weak D call TRBD1 (6 bases). The CDR3 loop spans 14 amino acids. Germline CDR1 is GTSNPN and CDR2 is SVGIG (reference sequence). Deletions cut 2 bases from V and 5 bases from J, with 15 bases between. In DNA form, the CDR3 reads TGTGCCTGGAGTCCAGGGGTTGTCAGTGAGACCCAGTACTTC. Its translation is CAWSPGVVSETQYF. The full variable domain, with the rest looked up from reference TRBV30 and TRBJ2-5, is SQTIHQWPATLVQPVGSPLSLECTVEGTSNPNLYWYRQAAGRGLQLLFYSVGIGQISSEVPQNLSASRPQDRQFILSSKKLLLSDSGFYLCAWSPGVVSETQYFGPGTRLLVL.

This sequence joins TRBV5-5 and TRBJ2-7; TRBD1 is a possible D gene (6 bases). This CDR3 has 14 amino acids. V was cut by 0 bases and J by 0 bases, with 7 bases left in between. Germline V gene data show CDR1 as SGHKS and CDR2 as YYEKEE (reference sequence). The CDR3 sequence: CASSLDRVSYEQYF. CDR3 in DNA: TGTGCCAGCAGCTTGGACAGGGTCTCCTACGAGCAGTACTTC.

The rearrangement joins TRBV6-6 to TRBJ1-5; 9 positions agree with TRBD1. This CDR3 region has 15 residues. CDR1 is MNHNY and CDR2 is SVGAGI in the germline V gene (reference sequence). V trimming: 2 bases; J trimming: 9 bases; junction bases outside the gene matches: 8. CDR3 sequence: CASSYGTGPRGPQHF. CDR3 in DNA: TGTGCCAGCAGTTACGGGACAGGGCCGAGAGGGCCCCAGCATTTT.

The chain carries TRBV5-8 and TRBJ1-4; D is unresolved. The CDR3 loop spans 15 amino acids. Germline V gives CDR1 SGHTS, CDR2 YDEGEE. The V end lost 5 bases, the J end lost 0 bases, and 11 bases lay between the germline ends. CDR3 residues: CASSPGGSTNEKLFF. CDR3 DNA: TGTGCCAGCAGTCCCGGCGGGTCAACTAATGAAAAACTGTTTTTT.

The rearrangement links TRBV7-2 to TRBJ2-7; 8 bases match TRBD1. This CDR3 has 15 amino acids. V shed 4 bases, J shed 3 bases, and the junction held 8 bases outside the gene matches. Looked up from germline, CDR1 is SGHTA and CDR2 is FQGNSA. The CDR3 DNA sequence: TGTGCCAGCAGCTCCCGGGACAGGTCGTTCTACGAGCAGTACTTC. This encodes CASSSRDRSFYEQYF.

The chain couples TRBV20-1 to TRBJ2-2; D ambiguous. CDR1 and CDR2 from the germline V gene are DFQATT and SNEGSKA (reference sequence). The length of the CDR3 is 11 residues. Trimming stripped 6 bases from V and 6 bases from J, with 8 bases between. The DNA for the CDR3 is TGCAGTGCGCCTATAGCCGGGGAGCTGTTTTTT. Translating it yields CSAPIAGELFF.

The rearrangement links TRBV27 to TRBJ2-7; D is undetermined. The CDR3 consists of 13 residues. CDR1 and CDR2 (germline): MNHEY, SMNVEV (reference sequence). Trimming took off 2 bases at V and 6 bases at J, with 11 bases between the two ends. The CDR3: CASSLAYASEQYF. As DNA, the CDR3 is TGTGCCAGCAGTTTAGCCTACGCAAGCGAGCAGTACTTC.

The V gene is TRBV28, the J gene TRBJ1-1, with 9 bases fitting TRBD1. The V gene's germline CDR1 is MDHEN and CDR2 SYDVKM. This CDR3 is built from 14 residues. V trimming: 9 bases; J trimming: 2 bases; junction bases outside the gene matches: 7. CDR3 DNA: TGTGCCAGTAGAACAGGGGGCTTAAACACTGAAGCTTTCTTT. Translated: CASRTGGLNTEAFF.

This clone has just one count. The chain employs TRBV10-3 and TRBJ2-1, with TRBD2 matching 11 bases. This CDR3 spans 15 amino acids. CDR1 and CDR2 from the germline V gene are ENHRY and SYGVKD. V trimming: 3 bases; J trimming: 10 bases; junction bases outside the gene matches: 8. The CDR3 sequence is CAISEIAGGPKEQFF. For the CDR3, the DNA is TGTGCCATCAGTGAAATAGCGGGAGGGCCGAAGGAGCAGTTCTTC.

This sequence joins TRBV9 and TRBJ1-2, with 8 bases matching TRBD1. Trimming at V came to 4 bases and at J to 8 bases, leaving 16 bases not matched to a gene. The CDR3 sequence is 16 residues long. Germline V gene lookup returns CDR1 SGDLS and CDR2 YYNGEE. The CDR3 loop reads CASSKRAAGGELGYTF. The CDR3 bases are TGTGCCAGCAGCAAACGCGCCGCAGGGGGCGAATTAGGCTACACCTTC.

The gene calls are TRBV12-5 and TRBJ2-1, with 11 bases lining up with TRBD2. Germline lookup yields CDR1 LGHNT and CDR2 FRNRAP. V was pared by 2 bases and J by 8 bases, with 5 bases of the junction left unmatched. This CDR3 has 15 residues. CDR3 loop: CASGLTSGRWDEQFF. The CDR3 coding sequence is TGTGCTAGTGGTTTGACTAGCGGGAGATGGGATGAGCAGTTCTTC. The whole variable domain, filled in from reference TRBV12-5 and TRBJ2-1, reads DARVTQTPRHKVTEMGQEVTMRCQPILGHNTVFWYRQTMMQGLELLAYFRNRAPLDDSGMPKDRFSAEMPDATLATLKIQPSEPRDSAVYFCASGLTSGRWDEQFFGPGTRLTVL.

The V call is TRBV11-3, the J call TRBJ2-7; 10 bases fit TRBD2. The V segment lost 4 bases and the J segment 6 bases; nucleotides outside the gene matches: 9. The CDR3 has 15 residues. Germline V gene data show CDR1 as SGHNT and CDR2 as YENEEA. As DNA, the CDR3 is TGTGCCAGCAGCTACGATCCCGGGACTAGCGCCGAGCAGTACTTC. Amino acids: CASSYDPGTSAEQYF.

The chain uses TRBV9 and TRBJ2-7, with a weak D call TRBD1 (5 bases). The length of the CDR3 is 14 residues. Germline V gene sequence: CDR1 SGDLS, CDR2 YYNGEE. Trimming took off 3 bases at V and 2 bases at J, with 12 bases between the two ends. CDR3 coding DNA: TGTGCCAGCAGCGCCGGCAGCAGGGCCTACGAGCAGTACTTC. Protein product: CASSAGSRAYEQYF.

In DNA, the CDR3 is TGTGCCAGCAGCTTCCCCCTGACAGGGGGCGTGGATGAAGCTTTCTTT. It yields the protein CASSFPLTGGVDEAFF. This chain connects TRBV7-9 to TRBJ1-1; 10 nucleotides line up with TRBD1. Germline-derived CDR1 and CDR2 are SEHNR and FQNEAQ (reference sequence). This CDR3 region has 16 residues. V lost 3 bases, J lost 7 bases, and 11 bases stayed unmatched.

The V gene is TRBV2, the J gene TRBJ1-5; 9 positions match TRBD1. In germline, CDR1 is SNHLY, CDR2 FYNNEI. The trim removed 6 bases at V and 1 base at J, leaving 4 bases unmatched. The CDR3 has 15 residues. The CDR3, as DNA: TGTGCCAGCAGGCTAGGGACAGGGAGCAATCAGCCCCAGCATTTT. Translating it yields CASRLGTGSNQPQHF.

This chain links TRBV7-2 with TRBJ2-2; D is unresolved. The V and J ends lost 2 bases and 6 bases respectively, with 4 bases between them. This CDR3 contains 12 residues. CDR1 SGHTA and CDR2 FQGNSA come from the germline V gene. CDR3 in amino acids: CASSLTSGELFF. The CDR3 DNA sequence: TGTGCCAGCAGCTTAACATCCGGGGAGCTGTTTTTT.

This chain joins TRBV7-9 and TRBJ1-2, with 7 bases matching TRBD1. Unmatched junction bases numbered 10, after V lost 5 bases and J lost 4 bases. This CDR3 spans 15 amino acids. The germline V gene has CDR1 SEHNR and CDR2 FQNEAQ (reference sequence). CDR3 residues: CASSPRTGTSYGYTF. The CDR3 DNA sequence: TGTGCCAGCAGCCCCAGGACAGGTACCTCCTATGGCTACACCTTC.

The rearrangement links TRBV7-2 to TRBJ2-7, with 10 bases lining up with TRBD2. Trimming at V came to 4 bases and at J to 4 bases, leaving 10 bases not matched to a gene. Germline assignment: CDR1 SGHTA and CDR2 FQGNSA. This CDR3 has 16 residues. CDR3 amino acids: CASSSERGGMSYEQYF. CDR3 in DNA: TGTGCCAGCAGCTCAGAGCGGGGGGGCATGTCGTACGAGCAGTACTTC. The variable domain in full, with the rest retrieved from reference TRBV7-2 and TRBJ2-7, is GAGVSQSPSNKVTEKGKDVELRCDPISGHTALYWYRQSLGQGLEFLIYFQGNSAPDKSGLPSDRFSAERTGGSVSTLTIQRTQQEDSAVYLCASSSERGGMSYEQYFGPGTRLTVT.

The chain combines TRBV7-9 with TRBJ2-2, with TRBD1 identical over 7 bases. CDR1 SEHNR and CDR2 FQNEAQ come from the germline V gene (reference sequence). CDR3 length equals 17 residues. V was pared by 3 bases and J by 2 bases, with 9 bases of the junction left unmatched. In DNA form, the CDR3 reads TGTGCCAGCAGCTTTTGGTCCCGACAGGGCAACACCGGGGAGCTGTTTTTT. This translates into CASSFWSRQGNTGELFF.

CDR3: CASSLTGTGFSTEAFF. In DNA, the CDR3 is TGCGCCAGCAGCTTGACCGGGACAGGGTTTAGTACTGAAGCTTTCTTT. This chain links TRBV5-1 with TRBJ1-1, with 9 bases matching TRBD1. This CDR3 region has 16 residues. J was trimmed by 5 bases and V by 1 base; bases with no gene match: 9. The germline gives CDR1 SGHRS, CDR2 YFSETQ.

V is TRBV6-6 and J is TRBJ1-4, with 8 positions matching TRBD1. The J segment lost 0 bases and the V segment lost 11 bases, leaving 11 bases of the junction unmatched. There are 16 residues in the CDR3. From germline, CDR1 is MNHNY and CDR2 SVGAGI (reference sequence). The CDR3 protein is CAGRTGRAATNEKLFF. DNA for the CDR3: TGTGCCGGTCGGACAGGGAGGGCTGCAACTAATGAAAAACTGTTTTTT.

Turning to this clone: At the DNA level, this CDR3 is encoded by other sequences in the same sample as well. The V gene is TRBV11-2, the J gene TRBJ1-5; maybe TRBD1 (5 bases). V was trimmed by 5 bases and J by 3 bases, leaving 17 bases between them. Germline V gene sequence: CDR1 SGHAT, CDR2 FQNNGV. This CDR3 has 16 residues. CDR3 nucleotide sequence: TGTGCCAGCAGCCAGACCGGGCAGGGCCCCAATCAGCCCCAGCATTTT. It encodes CASSQTGQGPNQPQHF.